This TCR beta chain comes out of a study of blood T cell repertoires in COVID-19. Study-level information: Some COVID-19 samples were acute and others convalescent; all came from the United States, Italy and Spain. T cells, B-cell-depleted T cells, or PBMCs provided the cDNA or gDNA that served as material.

Assay used: immunoSEQ multiplex PCR; TCRdb lists only in-frame clones, some missing. The table lists approximately 170,000 clones, roughly 90% of them singletons. Per the germline V gene, CDR1 is MNHNY and CDR2 is SVGAGI (reference sequence). This CDR3 is built from 14 residues. The ends were cut back, 7 bases at V and 4 bases at J, with 11 bases in the middle. The chain couples TRBV6-6 to TRBJ1-6, with D tentatively TRBD1 (6 bases). This TCR was recovered from a woman between 65 and 79 years old with acute or convalescent COVID-19. The source material was peripheral blood. The CDR3 is CASTPQGYNSPLHF. The CDR3 DNA is TGTGCCAGCACCCCCCAGGGGTATAATTCACCCCTCCACTTT.